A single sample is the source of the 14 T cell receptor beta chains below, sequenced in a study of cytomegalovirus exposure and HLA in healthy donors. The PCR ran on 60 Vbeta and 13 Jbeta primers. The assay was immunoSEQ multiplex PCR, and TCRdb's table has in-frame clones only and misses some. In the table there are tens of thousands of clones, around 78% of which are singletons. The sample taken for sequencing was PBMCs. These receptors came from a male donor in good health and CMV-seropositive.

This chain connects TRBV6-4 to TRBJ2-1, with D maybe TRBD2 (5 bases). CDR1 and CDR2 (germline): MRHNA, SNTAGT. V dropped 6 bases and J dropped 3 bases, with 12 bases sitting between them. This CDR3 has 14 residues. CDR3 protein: CASRRTALYNEQFF. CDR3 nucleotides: TGTGCCAGCAGGAGGACTGCTCTCTACAATGAGCAGTTCTTC.

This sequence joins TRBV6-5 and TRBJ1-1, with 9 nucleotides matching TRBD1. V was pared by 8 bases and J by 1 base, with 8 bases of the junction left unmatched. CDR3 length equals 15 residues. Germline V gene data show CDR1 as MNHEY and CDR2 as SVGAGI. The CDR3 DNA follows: TGTGCCAGCGTAAGGAGGACAGGGGCGAACACTGAAGCTTTCTTT. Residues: CASVRRTGANTEAFF.

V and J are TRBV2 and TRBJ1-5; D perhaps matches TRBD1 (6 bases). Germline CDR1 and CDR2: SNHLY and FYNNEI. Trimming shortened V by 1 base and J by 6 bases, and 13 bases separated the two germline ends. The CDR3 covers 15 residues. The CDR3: CASSEEGGRFQPQHF. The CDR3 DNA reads TGTGCCAGCAGTGAAGAGGGGGGGCGTTTTCAGCCCCAGCATTTT.

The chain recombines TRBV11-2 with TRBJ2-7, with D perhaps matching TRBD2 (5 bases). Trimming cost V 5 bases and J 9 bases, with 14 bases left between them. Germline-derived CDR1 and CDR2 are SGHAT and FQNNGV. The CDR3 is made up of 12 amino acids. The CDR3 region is CASSPVLAGQYF. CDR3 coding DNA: TGTGCCAGCAGCCCTGTGCTCGCGGGGCAGTACTTC.

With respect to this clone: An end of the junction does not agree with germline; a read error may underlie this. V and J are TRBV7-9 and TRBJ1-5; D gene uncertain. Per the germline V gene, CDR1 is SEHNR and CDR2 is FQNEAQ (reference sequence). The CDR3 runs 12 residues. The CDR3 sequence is CSSSLENQPQHF. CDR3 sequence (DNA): TGTTCCAGCAGCTTGGAGAATCAGCCCCAGCATTTT.

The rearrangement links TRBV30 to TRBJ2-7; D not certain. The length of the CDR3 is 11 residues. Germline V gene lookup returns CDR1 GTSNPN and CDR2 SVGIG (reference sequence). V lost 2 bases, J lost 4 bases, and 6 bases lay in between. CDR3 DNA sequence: TGTGCCTGGAGTTCGAGGTACGAGCAGTACTTC. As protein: CAWSSRYEQYF. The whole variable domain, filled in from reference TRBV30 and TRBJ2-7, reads SQTIHQWPATLVQPVGSPLSLECTVEGTSNPNLYWYRQAAGRGLQLLFYSVGIGQISSEVPQNLSASRPQDRQFILSSKKLLLSDSGFYLCAWSSRYEQYFGPGTRLTVT.

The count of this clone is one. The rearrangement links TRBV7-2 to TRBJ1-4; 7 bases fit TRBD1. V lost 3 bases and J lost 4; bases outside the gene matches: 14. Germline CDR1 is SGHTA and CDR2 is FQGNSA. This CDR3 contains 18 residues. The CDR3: CASSFEPLRGRDNEKLFF. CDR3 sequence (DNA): TGTGCCAGCAGCTTTGAACCCCTTAGGGGGCGGGATAATGAAAAACTGTTTTTT.

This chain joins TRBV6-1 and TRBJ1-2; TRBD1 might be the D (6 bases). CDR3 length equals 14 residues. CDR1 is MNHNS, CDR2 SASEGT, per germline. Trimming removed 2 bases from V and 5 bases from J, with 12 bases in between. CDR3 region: CASSEPDRSYGYTF. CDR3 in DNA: TGTGCCAGCAGTGAACCCGACAGGTCTTATGGCTACACCTTC.

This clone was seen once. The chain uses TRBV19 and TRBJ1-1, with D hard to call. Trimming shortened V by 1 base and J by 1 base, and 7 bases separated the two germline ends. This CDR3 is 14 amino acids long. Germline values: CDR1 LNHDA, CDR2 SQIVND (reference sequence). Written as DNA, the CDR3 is TGTGCCAGTAGTATAGGGGCCGGGAACACTGAAGCTTTCTTT. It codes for CASSIGAGNTEAFF.

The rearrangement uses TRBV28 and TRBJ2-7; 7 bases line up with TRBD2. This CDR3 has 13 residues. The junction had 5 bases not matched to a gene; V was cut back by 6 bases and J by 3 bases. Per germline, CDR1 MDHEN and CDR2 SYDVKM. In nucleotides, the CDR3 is TGTGCCAGCAGCGGGGAGGGCTACTACGAGCAGTACTTC. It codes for CASSGEGYYEQYF. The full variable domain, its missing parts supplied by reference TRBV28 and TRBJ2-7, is DVKVTQSSRYLVKRTGEKVFLECVQDMDHENMFWYRQDPGLGLRLIYFSYDVKMKEKGDIPEGYSVSREKKERFSLILESASTNQTSMYLCASSGEGYYEQYFGPGTRLTVT.

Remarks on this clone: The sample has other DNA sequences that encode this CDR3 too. This CDR3 reads CASSLPAYEQYF. The CDR3 bases are TGTGCCAGCAGCCTTCCTGCCTACGAGCAGTACTTC. The chain is built from TRBV7-9 and TRBJ2-7, with D uncertain. The germline CDR1 and CDR2 sequences are SEHNR and FQNEAQ (reference sequence). The ends were cut back, 5 bases at V and 2 bases at J, with 7 bases in the middle. This CDR3 region has 12 residues.

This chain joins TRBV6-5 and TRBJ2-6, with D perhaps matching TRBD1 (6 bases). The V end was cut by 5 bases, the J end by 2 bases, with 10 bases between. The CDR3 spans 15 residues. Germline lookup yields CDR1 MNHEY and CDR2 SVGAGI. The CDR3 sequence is CASSPNRAGANVLTF. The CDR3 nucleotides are TGTGCCAGCAGTCCAAACAGGGCTGGGGCCAACGTCCTGACTTTC.

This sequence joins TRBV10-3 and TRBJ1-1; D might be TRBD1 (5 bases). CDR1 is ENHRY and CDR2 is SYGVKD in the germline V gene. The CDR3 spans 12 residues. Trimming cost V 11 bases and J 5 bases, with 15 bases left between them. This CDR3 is CAGRDPLTEAFF. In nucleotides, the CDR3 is TGTGCCGGCAGGGATCCCCTGACTGAAGCTTTCTTT.

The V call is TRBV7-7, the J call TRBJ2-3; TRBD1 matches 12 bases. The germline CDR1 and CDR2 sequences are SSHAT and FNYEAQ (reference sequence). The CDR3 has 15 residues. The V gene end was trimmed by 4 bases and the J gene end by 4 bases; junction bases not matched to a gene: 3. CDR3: CASSSGTGGSDTQYF. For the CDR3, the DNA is TGTGCCAGCAGCTCCGGGACAGGGGGCTCAGATACGCAGTATTTT. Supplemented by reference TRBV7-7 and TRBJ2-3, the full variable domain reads GAGVSQSPRYKVTKRGQDVTLRCDPISSHATLYWYQQALGQGPEFLTYFNYEAQPDKSGLPSDRFSAERPEGSISTLTIQRTEQRDSAMYRCASSSGTGGSDTQYFGPGTRLTVL.